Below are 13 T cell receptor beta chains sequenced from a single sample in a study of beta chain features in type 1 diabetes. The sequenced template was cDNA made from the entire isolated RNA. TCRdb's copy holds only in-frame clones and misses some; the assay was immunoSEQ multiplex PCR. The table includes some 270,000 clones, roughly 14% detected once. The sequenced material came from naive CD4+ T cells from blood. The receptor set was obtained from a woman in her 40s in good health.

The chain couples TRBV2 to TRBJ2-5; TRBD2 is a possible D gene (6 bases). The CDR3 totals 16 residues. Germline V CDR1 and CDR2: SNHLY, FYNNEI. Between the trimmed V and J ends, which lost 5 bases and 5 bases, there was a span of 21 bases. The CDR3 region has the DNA TGTGCCAGCAGTATCCGGGAGTTAATGAACTCGGAGACCCAGTACTTC. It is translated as CASSIRELMNSETQYF.

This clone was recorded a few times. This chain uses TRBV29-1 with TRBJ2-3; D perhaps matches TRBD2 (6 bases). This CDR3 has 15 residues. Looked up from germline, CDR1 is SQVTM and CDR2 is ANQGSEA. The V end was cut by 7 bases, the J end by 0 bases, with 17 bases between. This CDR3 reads CSAGRGGGSTDTQYF. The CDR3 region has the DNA TGCAGCGCCGGGAGAGGTGGGGGAAGCACAGATACGCAGTATTTT.

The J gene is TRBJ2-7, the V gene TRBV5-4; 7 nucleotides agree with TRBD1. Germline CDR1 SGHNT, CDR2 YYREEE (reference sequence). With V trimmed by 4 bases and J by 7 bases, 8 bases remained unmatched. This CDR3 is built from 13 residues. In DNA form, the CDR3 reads TGTGCCAGCAGCAAGACAGGGTCGGGAGAGCAGTACTTC. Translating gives CASSKTGSGEQYF. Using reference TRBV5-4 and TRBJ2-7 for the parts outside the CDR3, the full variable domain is ETGVTQSPTHLIKTRGQQVTLRCSSQSGHNTVSWYQQALGQGPQFIFQYYREEENGRGNFPPRFSGLQFPNYSSELNVNALELDDSALYLCASSKTGSGEQYFGPGTRLTVT.

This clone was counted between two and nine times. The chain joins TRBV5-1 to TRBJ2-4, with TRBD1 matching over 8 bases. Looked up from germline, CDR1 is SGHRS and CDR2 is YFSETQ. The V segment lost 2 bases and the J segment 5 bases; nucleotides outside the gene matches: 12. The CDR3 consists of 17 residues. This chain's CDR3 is CASSFSGQGKPENIQYF. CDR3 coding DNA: TGCGCCAGCAGCTTCTCAGGACAGGGAAAGCCAGAAAACATTCAGTACTTC.

The CDR3 DNA reads TGCGCCAGCAGCCAAGGTATAGGGACAGGGTACAATGAGCAGTTCTTC. Its translation is CASSQGIGTGYNEQFF. This rearrangement joins TRBV4-3 to TRBJ2-1; 9 nucleotides align to TRBD1. Trimming took 1 base from V and 4 from J; bases not matched to a gene: 5. Germline V gene sequence: CDR1 LGHNA, CDR2 YSLEER. This CDR3 spans 16 amino acids.

CDR3 in DNA: TGTGCCAGCAGTTACACAGGGGGCATCGGGGAGCTGTTTTTT. Protein sequence: CASSYTGGIGELFF. The chain is built from TRBV6-5 and TRBJ2-2; 9 bases align to TRBD1. The ends lost 2 bases at V and 7 bases at J; junction bases unmatched: 2. The germline V gene has CDR1 MNHEY and CDR2 SVGAGI. The CDR3 length is 14 residues.

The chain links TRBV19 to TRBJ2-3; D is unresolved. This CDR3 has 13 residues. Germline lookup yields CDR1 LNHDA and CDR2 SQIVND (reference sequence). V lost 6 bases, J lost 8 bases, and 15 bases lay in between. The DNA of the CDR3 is TGTGCCAGTAGCCCCTCAACTCAAGTTACGCAGTATTTT. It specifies CASSPSTQVTQYF.

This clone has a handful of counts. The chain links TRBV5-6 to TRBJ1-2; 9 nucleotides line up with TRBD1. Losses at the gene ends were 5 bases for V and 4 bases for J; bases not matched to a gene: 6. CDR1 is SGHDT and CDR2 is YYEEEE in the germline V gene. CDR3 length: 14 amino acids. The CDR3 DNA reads TGTGCCAGCAGGGATCGGACAGGGGCCTATGGCTACACCTTC. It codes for CASRDRTGAYGYTF. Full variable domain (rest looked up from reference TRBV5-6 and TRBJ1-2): DAGVTQSPTHLIKTRGQQVTLRCSPKSGHDTVSWYQQALGQGPQFIFQYYEEEERQRGNFPDRFSGHQFPNYSSELNVNALLLGDSALYLCASRDRTGAYGYTFGSGTRLTVV.

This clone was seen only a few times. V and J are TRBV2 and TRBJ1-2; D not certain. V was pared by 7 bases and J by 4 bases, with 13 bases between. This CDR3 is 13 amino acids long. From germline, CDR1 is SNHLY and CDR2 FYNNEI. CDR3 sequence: CASTIGVSYGYTF. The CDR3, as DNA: TGTGCCAGCACGATCGGTGTGTCCTATGGCTACACCTTC.

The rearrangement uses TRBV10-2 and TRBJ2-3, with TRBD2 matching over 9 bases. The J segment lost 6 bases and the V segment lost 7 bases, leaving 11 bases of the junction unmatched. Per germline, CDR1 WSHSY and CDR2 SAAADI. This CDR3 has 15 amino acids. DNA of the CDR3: TGCGCCAGCACCCTAGCGGGGTTTCCCCAGGATACGCAGTATTTT. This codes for CASTLAGFPQDTQYF.

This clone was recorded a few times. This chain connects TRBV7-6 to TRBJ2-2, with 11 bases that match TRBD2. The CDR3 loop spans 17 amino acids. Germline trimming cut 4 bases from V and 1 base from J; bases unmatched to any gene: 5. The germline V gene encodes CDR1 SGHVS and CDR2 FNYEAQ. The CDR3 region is CASSSRLAGLNTGELFF. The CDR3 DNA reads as TGTGCCAGCAGCTCAAGACTAGCGGGGTTGAACACCGGGGAGCTGTTTTTT. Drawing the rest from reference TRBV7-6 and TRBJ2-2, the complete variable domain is GAGVSQSPRYKVTKRGQDVALRCDPISGHVSLYWYRQALGQGPEFLTYFNYEAQQDKSGLPNDRFSAERPEGSISTLTIQRTEQRDSAMYRCASSSRLAGLNTGELFFGEGSRLTVL.

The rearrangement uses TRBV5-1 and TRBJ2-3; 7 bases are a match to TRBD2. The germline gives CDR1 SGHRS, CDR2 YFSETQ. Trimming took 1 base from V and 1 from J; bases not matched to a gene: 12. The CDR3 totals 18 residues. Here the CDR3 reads CASSLFRLAAKGTDTQYF. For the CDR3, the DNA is TGCGCCAGCAGCTTGTTCCGGCTAGCGGCGAAGGGCACAGATACGCAGTATTTT.

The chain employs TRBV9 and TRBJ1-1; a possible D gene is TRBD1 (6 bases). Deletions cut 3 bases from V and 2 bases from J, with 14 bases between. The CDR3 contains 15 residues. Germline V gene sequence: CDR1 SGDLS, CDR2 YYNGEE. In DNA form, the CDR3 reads TGTGCCAGCAGCGCGAGCTTGGACAGTAACACTGAAGCTTTCTTT. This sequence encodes CASSASLDSNTEAFF. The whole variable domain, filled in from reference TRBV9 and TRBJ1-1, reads DSGVTQTPKHLITATGQRVTLRCSPRSGDLSVYWYQQSLDQGLQFLIQYYNGEERAKGNILERFSAQQFPDLHSELNLSSLELGDSALYFCASSASLDSNTEAFFGQGTRLTVV.